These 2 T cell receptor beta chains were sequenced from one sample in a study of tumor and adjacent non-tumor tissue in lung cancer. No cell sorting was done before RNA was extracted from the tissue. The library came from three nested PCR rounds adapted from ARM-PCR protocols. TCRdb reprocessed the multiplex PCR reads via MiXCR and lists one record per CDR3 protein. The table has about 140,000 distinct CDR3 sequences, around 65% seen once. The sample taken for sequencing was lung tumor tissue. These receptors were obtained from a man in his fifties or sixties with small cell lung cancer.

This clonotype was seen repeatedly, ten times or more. CDR3 coding DNA: TGCAGCGACTCCGGAAGCGGGGATGAGCAGTTCTTC. Translated, it gives CSDSGSGDEQFF. The chain joins TRBV29-1 to TRBJ2-1; 7 bases align to TRBD2. V lost 7 bases, J lost 8 bases, and 8 bases stayed unmatched. Germline CDR1 and CDR2: SQVTM and ANQGSEA. This CDR3 is 12 amino acids long.

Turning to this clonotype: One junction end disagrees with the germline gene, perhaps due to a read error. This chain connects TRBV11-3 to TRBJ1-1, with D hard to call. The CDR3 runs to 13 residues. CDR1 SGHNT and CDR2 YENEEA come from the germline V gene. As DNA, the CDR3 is TGTGCCAACATCAAAGAGGGAGGTACTGAAGCCTTCTTT. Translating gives CANIKEGGTEAFF.